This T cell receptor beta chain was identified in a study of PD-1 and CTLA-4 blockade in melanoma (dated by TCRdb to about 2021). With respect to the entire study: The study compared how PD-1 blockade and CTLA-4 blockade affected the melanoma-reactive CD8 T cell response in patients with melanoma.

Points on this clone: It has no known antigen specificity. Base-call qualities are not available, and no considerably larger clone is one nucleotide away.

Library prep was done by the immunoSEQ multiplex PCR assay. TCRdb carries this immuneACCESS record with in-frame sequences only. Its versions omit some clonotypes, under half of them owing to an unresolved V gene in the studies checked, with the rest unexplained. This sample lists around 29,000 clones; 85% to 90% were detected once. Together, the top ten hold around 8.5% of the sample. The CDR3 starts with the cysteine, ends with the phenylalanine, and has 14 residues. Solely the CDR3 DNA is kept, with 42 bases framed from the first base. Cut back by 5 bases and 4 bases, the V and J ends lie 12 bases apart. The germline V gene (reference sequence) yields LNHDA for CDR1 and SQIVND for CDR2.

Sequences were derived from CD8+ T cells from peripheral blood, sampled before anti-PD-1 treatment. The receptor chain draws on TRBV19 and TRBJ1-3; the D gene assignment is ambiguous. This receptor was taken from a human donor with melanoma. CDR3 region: CASSLAARGNTIYF. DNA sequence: TGTGCCAGTAGTCTAGCCGCGCGCGGAAACACCATATATTTT.